This T cell receptor beta chain was identified during a study of response to subunit inactivated influenza vaccine. CDR1 is SGHAT, CDR2 FQDESV, per germline (reference sequence). This CDR3 spans 18 amino acids. J lost 0 bases, V lost 5 bases, and 5 bases had no gene match. MiXCR, run by TCRdb on the RT-PCR reads, gives a single entry per CDR3 protein. The sample carries about 830,000 distinct CDR3 sequences, approximately 17% recorded once. This clonotype occurred a few times. Its specificity is unknown. Findings of the study overall: The authors suggested that few new T cells are recruited per seasonal influenza vaccination.

The origin of this receptor is a man in his forties or fifties who received an inactivated influenza vaccine. V usage is TRBV11-1 and J usage is TRBJ2-1, with TRBD2 matching 15 bases. The starting material was PBMCs from blood, obtained approximately 5 days after vaccination. CDR3 sequence (DNA): TGTGCCAGCAGCCCCTCGGGACTAGCGGGAGGCTCCTACAATGAGCAGTTCTTC. It yields the protein CASSPSGLAGGSYNEQFF.